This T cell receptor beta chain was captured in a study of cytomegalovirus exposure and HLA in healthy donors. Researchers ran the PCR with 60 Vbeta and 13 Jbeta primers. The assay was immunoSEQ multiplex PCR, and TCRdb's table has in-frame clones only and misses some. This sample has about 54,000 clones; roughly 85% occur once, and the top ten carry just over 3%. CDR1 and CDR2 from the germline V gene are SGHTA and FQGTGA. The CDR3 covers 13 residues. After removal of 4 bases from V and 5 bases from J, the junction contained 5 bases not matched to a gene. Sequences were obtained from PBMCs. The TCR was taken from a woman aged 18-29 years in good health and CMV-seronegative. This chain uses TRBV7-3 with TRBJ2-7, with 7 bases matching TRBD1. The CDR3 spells CASSYNRGNEQYF. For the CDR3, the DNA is TGTGCCAGCAGCTACAACAGGGGCAACGAGCAGTACTTC.